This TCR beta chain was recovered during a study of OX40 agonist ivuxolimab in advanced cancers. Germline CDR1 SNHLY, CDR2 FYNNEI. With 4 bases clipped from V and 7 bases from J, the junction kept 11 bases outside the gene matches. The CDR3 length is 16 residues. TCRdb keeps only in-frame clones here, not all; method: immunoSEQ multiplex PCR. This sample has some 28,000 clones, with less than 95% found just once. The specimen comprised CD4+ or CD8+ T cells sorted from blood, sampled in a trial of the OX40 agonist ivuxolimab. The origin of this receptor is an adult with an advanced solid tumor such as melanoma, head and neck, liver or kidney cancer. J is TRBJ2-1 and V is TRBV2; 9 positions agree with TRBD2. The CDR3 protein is CASSGIASGTLNEQFF. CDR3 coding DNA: TGTGCCAGCAGTGGGATCGCTAGCGGGACTCTGAATGAGCAGTTCTTC.